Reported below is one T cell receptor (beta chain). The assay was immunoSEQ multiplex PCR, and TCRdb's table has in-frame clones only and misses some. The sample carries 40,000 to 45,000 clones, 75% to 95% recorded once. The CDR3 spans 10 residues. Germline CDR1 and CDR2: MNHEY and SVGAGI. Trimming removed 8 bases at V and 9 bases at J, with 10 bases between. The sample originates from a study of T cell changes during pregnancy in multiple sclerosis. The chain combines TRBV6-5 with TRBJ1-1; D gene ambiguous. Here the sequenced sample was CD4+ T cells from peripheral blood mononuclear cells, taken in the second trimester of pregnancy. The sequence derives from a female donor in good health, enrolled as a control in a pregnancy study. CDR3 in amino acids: CASGQSKAFF. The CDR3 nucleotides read TGTGCCAGCGGCCAGTCCAAAGCTTTCTTT.